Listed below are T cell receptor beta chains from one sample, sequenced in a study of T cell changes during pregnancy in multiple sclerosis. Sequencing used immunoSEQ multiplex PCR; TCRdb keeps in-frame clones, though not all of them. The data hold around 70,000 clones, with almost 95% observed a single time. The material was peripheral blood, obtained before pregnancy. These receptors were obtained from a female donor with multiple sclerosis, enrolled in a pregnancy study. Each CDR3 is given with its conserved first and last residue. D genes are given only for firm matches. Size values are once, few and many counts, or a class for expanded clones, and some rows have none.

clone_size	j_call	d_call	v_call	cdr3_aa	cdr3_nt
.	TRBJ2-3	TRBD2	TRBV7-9	CASLIAGGSTDTQYF	TGTGCCAGCTTAATAGCGGGAGGAAGCACAGATACGCAGTATTTT
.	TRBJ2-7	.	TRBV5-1	CASSWTGGNEQYF	TGCGCCAGCAGCTGGACTGGCGGGAACGAGCAGTACTTC
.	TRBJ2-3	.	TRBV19	CASSIPILSTDTQYF	TGTGCCAGTAGTATACCTATACTTTCCACAGATACGCAGTATTTT
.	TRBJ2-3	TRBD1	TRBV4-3	CASSLRDRATADTQYF	TGCGCCAGCAGCCTCCGGGACAGGGCAACGGCAGATACGCAGTATTTT
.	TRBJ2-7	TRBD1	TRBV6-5	CASSPSLWTGAEQYF	TGTGCCAGCAGTCCGTCCCTTTGGACAGGGGCCGAGCAGTACTTC
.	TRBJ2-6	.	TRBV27	CASAPGEGGFYGANVLTF	TGTGCCAGCGCACCGGGGGAGGGGGGCTTTTATGGGGCCAACGTCCTGACTTTC
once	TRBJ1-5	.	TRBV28	CASAGGYQPQHF	TGTGCCAGCGCAGGTGGGTATCAGCCCCAGCATTTT
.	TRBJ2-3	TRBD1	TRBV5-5	CASSQQGFTTDTQYF	TGTGCCAGCAGCCAACAGGGGTTCACCACAGATACGCAGTATTTT
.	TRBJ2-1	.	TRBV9	CASSVAWASNNEQFF	TGTGCCAGCAGCGTAGCATGGGCCTCGAACAATGAGCAGTTCTTC
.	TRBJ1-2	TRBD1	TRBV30	CAWRPGTANYGYTF	TGTGCCTGGAGGCCCGGGACAGCTAACTATGGCTACACCTTC
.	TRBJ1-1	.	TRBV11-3	CASSSRGTATEAFF	TGTGCCAGCAGCTCTAGGGGGACGGCCACTGAAGCTTTCTTT
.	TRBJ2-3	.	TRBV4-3	CASSQVADIGTDTQYF	TGCGCCAGCAGCCAAGTTGCGGACATTGGCACAGATACGCAGTATTTT
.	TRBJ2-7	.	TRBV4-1	CASSQAGLACCF	TGCGCCAGCAGCCAAGCCGGTCTAGCCTGCTGCTTC
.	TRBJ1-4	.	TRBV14	CASSPTLVVGRSEKLFF	TGTGCCAGCAGCCCAACACTTGTGGTTGGAAGGAGTGAAAAACTGTTTTTT
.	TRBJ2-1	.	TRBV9	CASSPNPVGDEQFF	TGTGCCAGCAGCCCGAATCCAGTAGGGGATGAGCAGTTCTTC
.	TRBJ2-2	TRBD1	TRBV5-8	CASSLALGQGYTGELFF	TGTGCCAGCAGCTTGGCCCTAGGACAGGGCTACACCGGGGAGCTGTTTTTT
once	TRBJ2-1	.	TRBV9	CASSVQGTSYNEQFF	TGTGCCAGCAGCGTTCAGGGAACCTCCTACAATGAGCAGTTCTTC
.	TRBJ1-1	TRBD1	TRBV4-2	CASSHPGQGFTEAFF	TGTGCCAGCAGCCACCCGGGACAGGGGTTCACTGAAGCTTTCTTT
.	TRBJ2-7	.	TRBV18	CASSPRMGGQYEQYF	TGTGCCAGCTCACCACGAATGGGGGGGCAGTACGAGCAGTACTTC
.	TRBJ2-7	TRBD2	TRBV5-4	CASSSGLAGPPYEQYF	TGTGCCAGCAGCTCCGGACTAGCGGGACCTCCCTACGAGCAGTACTTC
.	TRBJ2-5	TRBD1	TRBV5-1	CASTPAQGPQETQYF	TGCGCCAGCACCCCGGCACAGGGGCCCCAAGAGACCCAGTACTTC
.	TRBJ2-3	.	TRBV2	CATRDYLTDTQYF	TGTGCCACCCGGGATTATCTCACAGATACGCAGTATTTT
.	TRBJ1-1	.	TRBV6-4	CASSASTGDNTEAFF	TGTGCCAGCAGTGCCTCGACAGGTGATAACACTGAAGCTTTCTTT
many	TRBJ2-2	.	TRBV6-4	CASSDSPGQNTGELFF	TGTGCCAGCAGTGACTCACCGGGACAGAACACCGGGGAGCTGTTTTTT
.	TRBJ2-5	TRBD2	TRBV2	CASSGVAGLQETQYF	TGTGCCAGCAGTGGGGTAGCGGGCCTCCAAGAGACCCAGTACTTC